Below, 6 T cell receptor beta chains from the same sample are listed, as sequenced in a study of blood T cells in healthy people across ages. Then a second PCR, running about 7 to 11 cycles, was carried out with a sample-barcoded 5' primer and a J-beta primer mix. Using its own MiXCR run on the 5' RACE reads, TCRdb lists one record per CDR3 protein. In the table there are hundreds of thousands of distinct CDR3 sequences, roughly 40% of which are singletons. Material for sequencing was blood. The receptors were gathered from a man between 18 and 35 years old in good health.

V usage is TRBV20-1 and J usage is TRBJ2-5; 8 bases fit TRBD1. The V gene's germline CDR1 is DFQATT and CDR2 SNEGSKA (reference sequence). The J segment lost 5 bases and the V segment lost 2 bases, leaving 7 bases of the junction unmatched. The length of the CDR3 is 14 residues. The CDR3: CSARTPGGRETQYF. The CDR3 DNA is TGCAGTGCTAGAACCCCAGGGGGCCGGGAGACCCAGTACTTC.

There are many counts of this clonotype. The gene calls are TRBV20-1 and TRBJ2-1; no definite D call. Germline lookup yields CDR1 DFQATT and CDR2 SNEGSKA (reference sequence). V was cut by 4 bases and J by 0 bases, with 16 bases left in between. CDR3 length: 16 residues. For the CDR3, the DNA is TGCAGTGCTACACCCATTGCCACTATCTCCTACAATGAGCAGTTCTTC. Amino acids: CSATPIATISYNEQFF.

The chain uses TRBV6-5 and TRBJ1-1, with TRBD1 matching 7 bases. The CDR3 runs 15 residues. The V gene end was trimmed by 6 bases and the J gene end by 3 bases; junction bases not matched to a gene: 10. Germline-derived CDR1 and CDR2 are MNHEY and SVGAGI. CDR3 residues: CASREQGLGYTEAFF. The CDR3 DNA sequence: TGTGCCAGCAGAGAACAGGGGCTAGGGTACACTGAAGCTTTCTTT.

The CDR3 reads CASSFGHAKPNYGYTF. CDR3 nucleotide sequence: TGTGCCAGCAGTTTCGGCCACGCCAAACCTAACTATGGCTACACCTTC. V gene TRBV12-3 or TRBV12-4 combines with J gene TRBJ1-2; no clear D. Trimming took off 3 bases at V and 0 bases at J, with 14 bases between the two ends. There are 16 residues in the CDR3.

This clonotype appeared many times. The V and J genes are TRBV7-2 and TRBJ1-2, with 8 bases lining up with TRBD1. The J segment lost 3 bases and the V segment lost 3 bases, leaving 3 bases of the junction unmatched. The CDR3 is 14 amino acids. Germline V gene data show CDR1 as SGHTA and CDR2 as FQGNSA. The CDR3 bases are TGTGCCAGCAGCTTCAACAGGGGGGACTATGGCTACACCTTC. This translates into CASSFNRGDYGYTF.

The V call is TRBV25-1, the J call TRBJ2-4; the D gene is possibly TRBD1 (5 bases). Germline CDR1 and CDR2: MGHDK and SYGVNS. The CDR3 loop spans 15 amino acids. The V end lost 3 bases, the J end lost 0 bases, and 9 bases lay between the germline ends. CDR3 residues: CASSETALAKNIQYF. The CDR3 DNA reads as TGTGCCAGCAGTGAGACAGCTCTAGCCAAAAACATTCAGTACTTC. The entire variable domain, with the rest obtained from reference TRBV25-1 and TRBJ2-4, is as follows: EADIYQTPRYLVIGTGKKITLECSQTMGHDKMYWYQQDPGMELHLIHYSYGVNSTEKGDLSSESTVSRIRTEHFPLTLESARPSHTSQYLCASSETALAKNIQYFGAGTRLSVL.